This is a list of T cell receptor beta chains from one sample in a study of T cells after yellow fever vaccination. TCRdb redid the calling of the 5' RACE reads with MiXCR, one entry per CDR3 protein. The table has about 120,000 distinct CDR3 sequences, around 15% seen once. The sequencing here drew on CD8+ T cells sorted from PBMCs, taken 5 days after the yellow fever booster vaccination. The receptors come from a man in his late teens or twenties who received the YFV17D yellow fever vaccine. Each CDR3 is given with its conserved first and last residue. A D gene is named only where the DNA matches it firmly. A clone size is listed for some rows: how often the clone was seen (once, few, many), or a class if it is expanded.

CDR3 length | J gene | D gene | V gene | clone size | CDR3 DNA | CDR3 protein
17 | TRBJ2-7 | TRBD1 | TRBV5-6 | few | TGTGCCAGCAGCACTGGACAGGGGCCCCATCCTGCCTACGAGCAGTACTTC | CASSTGQGPHPAYEQYF
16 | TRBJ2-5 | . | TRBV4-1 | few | TGCGCCAGCAGCCCGAGTCAGGGCGCCCCCGTGGAGACCCAGTACTTC | CASSPSQGAPVETQYF
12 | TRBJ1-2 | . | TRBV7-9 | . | TGTGCCAGCAGCCTGTCACAGAATGGCTACACCTTC | CASSLSQNGYTF
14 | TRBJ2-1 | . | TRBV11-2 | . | TGTGCCAGCAGCTTAGCCGGGGGTTTGGATGAGCAGTTCTTC | CASSLAGGLDEQFF
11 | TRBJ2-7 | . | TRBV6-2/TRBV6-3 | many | TGTGCCAGCAGTTACGCGTACGAGCAGTACTTC | CASSYAYEQYF
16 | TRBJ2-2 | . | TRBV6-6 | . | TGTGCCAGCAGTTACTCTGGGACGGGACCCACCGGGGAGCTGTTTTTT | CASSYSGTGPTGELFF
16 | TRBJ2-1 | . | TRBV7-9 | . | TGTGCCAGCAGCTTAGCGCGGAGGGGTCCAGGGCATGAGCAGTTCTTC | CASSLARRGPGHEQFF
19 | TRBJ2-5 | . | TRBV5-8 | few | TGTGCCAGCAGCAAGCTCGGTTGCGGAACGGTGAGGTGCCAAGAGACCCAGTACTTC | CASSKLGCGTVRCQETQYF
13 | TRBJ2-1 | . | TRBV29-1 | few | TGCAGCGTTGACCTGAACCTGTTTGGTGAGCAGTTCTTC | CSVDLNLFGEQFF
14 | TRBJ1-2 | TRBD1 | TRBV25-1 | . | TGTGCCAGCAGTGCTCCGGGACAGGGGTATGGCTACACCTTC | CASSAPGQGYGYTF
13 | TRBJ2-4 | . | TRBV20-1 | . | TGCAGTGCTAGGGATCTAGCCAAAAACATTCAGTACTTC | CSARDLAKNIQYF
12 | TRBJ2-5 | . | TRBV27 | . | TGTGCCAGCAGTCCCCTTGGAGGGACCCAGTACTTC | CASSPLGGTQYF
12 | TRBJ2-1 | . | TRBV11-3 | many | TGTGCCAGCAGCTTAGGGTACAATGAGCAGTTCTTC | CASSLGYNEQFF
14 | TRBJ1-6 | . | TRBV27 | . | TGTGCCAGCACCCCCAGCGGGAGGTTTTCACCCCTCCACTTT | CASTPSGRFSPLHF
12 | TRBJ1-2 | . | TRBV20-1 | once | TGCAGTGCTGACGGGACGGAATATGGCTACACCTTC | CSADGTEYGYTF
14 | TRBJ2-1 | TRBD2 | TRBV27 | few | TGTGCCAGCACTAGCGGGGGCCGTACAATCGAGCAGTTCTTC | CASTSGGRTIEQFF
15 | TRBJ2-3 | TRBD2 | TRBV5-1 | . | TGCGCCAGCAGCGAGGACGGGACTAGTTTGGATACGCAGTATTTT | CASSEDGTSLDTQYF
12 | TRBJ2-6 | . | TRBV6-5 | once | TGTGCCGGAGGATCTGGGGCCAACGTCCTGACTTTC | CAGGSGANVLTF
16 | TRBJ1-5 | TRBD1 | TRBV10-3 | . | TGTGCCATCAGTGAGCCGTACAGGGGAGAGGATCAGCCCCAGCATTTT | CAISEPYRGEDQPQHF
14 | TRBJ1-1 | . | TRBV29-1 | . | TGCAGCGTTCTGCACAGGGATATGAACACTGAAGCTTTCTTT | CSVLHRDMNTEAFF
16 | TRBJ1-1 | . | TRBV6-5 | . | TGTGCCAGCAGTTATTTTCTAGGTTCTCCAAACACTGAAGCTTTCTTT | CASSYFLGSPNTEAFF
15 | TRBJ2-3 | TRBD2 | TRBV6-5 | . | TGTGCCAGCAGTTTCCCTAGCGGGGGCACAGATACGCAGTATTTT | CASSFPSGGTDTQYF
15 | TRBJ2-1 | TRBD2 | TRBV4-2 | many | TGTGCCAGCAGCCCCCGACTAGCGGGGGGGAATGAGCAGTTCTTC | CASSPRLAGGNEQFF
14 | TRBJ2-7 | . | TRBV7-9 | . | TGTGCCAGCAGCTCCCACTGGTCCTCCTACGAGCAGTACTTC | CASSSHWSSYEQYF
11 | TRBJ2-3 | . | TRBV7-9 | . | TGTGCCAGCAGCGAGGGGGATACGCAGTATTTT | CASSEGDTQYF
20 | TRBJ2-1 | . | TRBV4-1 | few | TGCGCCAGCAGCCCTCGCGGCGGGGACTCCCTCCTTGCTGGTCGTAATGAGCAGTTCTTC | CASSPRGGDSLLAGRNEQFF
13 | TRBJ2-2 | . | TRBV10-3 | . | TGTGCCATCAGTGGCGAGGGCACCGGGGAGCTGTTTTTT | CAISGEGTGELFF
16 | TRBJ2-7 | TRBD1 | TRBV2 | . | TGTGCCAGCAGGCAAGGACAGGGAATGGTTATTTCGTGGCAGTACTTC | CASRQGQGMVISWQYF
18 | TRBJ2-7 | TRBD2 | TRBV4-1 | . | TGCGCCAGCAGCCAAGAAGAGCCTAGCGGGGGCCGTGCCTACGAGCAGTACTTC | CASSQEEPSGGRAYEQYF
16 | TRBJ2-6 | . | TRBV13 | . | TGTGCCAGCAGCTTAATGAGGGTCGCAGGGGCCAACGTCCTGACTTTC | CASSLMRVAGANVLTF
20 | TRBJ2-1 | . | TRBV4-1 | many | TGCGCCAGCAGCCAGTGGGCGGTCCAGGCCTCAGGGGGGATGTACAATGAGCAGTTCTTC | CASSQWAVQASGGMYNEQFF
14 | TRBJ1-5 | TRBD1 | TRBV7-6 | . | TGTGCCAGCAGCCCAGGACAGGGAGGGCAGCCCCAGCATTTT | CASSPGQGGQPQHF
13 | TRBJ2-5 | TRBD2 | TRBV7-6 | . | TGTGCCAGCAGCGACAGCGGGGGGGAGACCCAGTACTTC | CASSDSGGETQYF
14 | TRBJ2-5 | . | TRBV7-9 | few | TGTGCCAGCAGCCGTCAGAGGGAGCAAGAGACCCAGTACTTC | CASSRQREQETQYF
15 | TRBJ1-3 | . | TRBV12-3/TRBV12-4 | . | TGTGCCAGCAGTTTATTCGAGGGAGTCGGAAACACCATATATTTT | CASSLFEGVGNTIYF
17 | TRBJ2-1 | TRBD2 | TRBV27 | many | TGTGCCAGCAGTCCACGGACTAGCGGGGGGGCGAGCAATGAGCAGTTCTTC | CASSPRTSGGASNEQFF
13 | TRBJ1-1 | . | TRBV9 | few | TGTGCCAGCAGCCCGGAAGGGGGCACTGAAGCTTTCTTT | CASSPEGGTEAFF
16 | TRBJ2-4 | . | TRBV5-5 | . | TGTGCCAGCAGCTTGGTGGGAAGTCGGGGAAATAACATTCAGTACTTC | CASSLVGSRGNNIQYF
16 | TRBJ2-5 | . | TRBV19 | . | TGTGCCAGTAGTCCGCGGATACAGGAAATCCAAGAGACCCAGTACTTC | CASSPRIQEIQETQYF
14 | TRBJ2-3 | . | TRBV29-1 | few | TGCAGCGTTGGGCCTAGGGCCTTGGCGGATACGCAGTATTTT | CSVGPRALADTQYF
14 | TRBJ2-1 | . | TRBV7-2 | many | TGTGCCAGCAGCTTCCGTACTCGGCAAAGTGAGCAGTTCTTC | CASSFRTRQSEQFF
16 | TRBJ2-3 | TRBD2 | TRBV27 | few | TGTGCCAGCAGTCCCCGACTAGCGGGGGGCGTAGATACGCAGTATTTT | CASSPRLAGGVDTQYF
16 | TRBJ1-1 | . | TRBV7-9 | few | TGTGCCAGCAGCTTAGTGGTTGGCGAAGCGAACACTGAAGCTTTCTTT | CASSLVVGEANTEAFF
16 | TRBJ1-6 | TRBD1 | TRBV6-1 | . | TGTGCCAGCAGGGAGGGACAGCGCTCCTATAATTCACCCCTCCAATTT | CASREGQRSYNSPLQF
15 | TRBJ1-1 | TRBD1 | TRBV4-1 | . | TGCGCCAGCAGCACTCGGACAGGGGAGAACACTGAAGCTTTCTTT | CASSTRTGENTEAFF
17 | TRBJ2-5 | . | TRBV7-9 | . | TGTGCCAGCAGCTTAGCGGTGTACCAGGGGAGTCAAGAGACCCAGTACTTC | CASSLAVYQGSQETQYF
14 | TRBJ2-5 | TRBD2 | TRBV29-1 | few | TGCAGCGTTGTGTACGCGGGGGGAGGAGAGACCCAGTACTTC | CSVVYAGGGETQYF
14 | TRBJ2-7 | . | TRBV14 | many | TGTGCCAGCAGCCAAGTTGGGGGGTCCTACGAGCAGTACTTC | CASSQVGGSYEQYF
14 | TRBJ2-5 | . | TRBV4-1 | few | TGCGCCAGCAGCCAACAACAGCCCGCGGAGACCCAGTACTTC | CASSQQQPAETQYF
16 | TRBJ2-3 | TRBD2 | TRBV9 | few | TGTGCCAGCCCTAGCGGGGAGTCGCCTAGCACAGATACGCAGTATTTT | CASPSGESPSTDTQYF
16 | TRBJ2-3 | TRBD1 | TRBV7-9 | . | TGTGCCAGCAGCGAGGGACAGATACTTAGCACAGATACGCAGTATTTT | CASSEGQILSTDTQYF